This TCR beta chain was profiled in a study of shared clonotypes between healthy human individuals. Points on this clone: Its antigen is undetermined.

The ends were cut back, 6 bases at V and 6 bases at J, with 17 bases in the middle. The CDR3 has 15 amino acids. Germline CDR1 SNHLY, CDR2 FYNNEI. Genomic DNA from each subset was divided evenly over several immunoSEQ plates. The authors' processing: ImmunoSEQ yielded junction-only sequences lacking quality scores, so filtering differed. The repertoire was sequenced with immunoSEQ multiplex PCR; TCRdb's copy has only in-frame clones and lacks some. The DNA gave D and trimming, while V, J and clone size come from that table. The sample shows roughly 2 million clones, about 95% of them seen only once. Study findings and constraints: Larger richness was generally estimated for naive than memory subsets. Donor clonotype sharing was expected to depend on sequencing depth.

V is TRBV2 and J is TRBJ2-2; possibly TRBD1 for D (6 bases). This clonotype was obtained from a man between 18 and 35 years old in good health. The source material was naive CD4+ T cells sorted from blood. Subset described: CD45RA+ positively selected. As DNA, the CDR3 is TGTGCCAGCAGCCCCCGAACAGGGCGGGCCGGGGAGCTGTTTTTT. It specifies CASSPRTGRAGELFF.